This entry concerns a single T cell receptor beta chain. One end of the junction fails to match germline, which may point to a read error. The sample belongs to a study of CD8+CD57+ T cells in acquired aplastic anemia. About the research overall: Each DNA sample taken from sorted CD4+ and CD8+ cells came to about 3 ug on average.

TCR beta VDJ and CDR3 profiles were obtained from a genomic DNA template. MiXCR was run by TCRdb on the reads, yielding one entry per CDR3 protein. The sample includes under 350,000 distinct CDR3 sequences, 56% seen only once; the top ten take under 1.5%. Germline V CDR1 and CDR2: SGDLS, YYNGEE. The CDR3 covers 14 residues. In patients chosen for sequencing, flow cytometry had shown CD8+CD57+ cell expansion. As a group, the patients uniformly had severe acquired aplastic anemia. Among the patients, none had received any therapy at the time of blood sampling. The sequenced sample was sorted CD4+, CD8+, or CD8+CD57+ T cells (not recorded which) from PBMCs. This rearrangement joins TRBV9 to TRBJ2-7, with 14 bases matching TRBD2. The receptor was derived from a human donor with aplastic anemia. CDR3 amino acids: CASSSGLAGGEQHF. Here the CDR3 DNA reads TGTGCCAGCAGCTCCGGACTAGCGGGAGGCGAGCAGCACTTC.